This entry lists 17 T cell receptor beta chains sequenced from one sample in a study of T cells in Graves' hyperthyroidism and ophthalmopathy. There were TCR beta CDR3 regions amplified from RNA transcripts. The HTBI primer set was used in a first-round RT-PCR of the TCR CDR3. From the multiplex PCR reads, TCRdb called clonotypes with MiXCR, one entry per CDR3 protein. Here the sample spans 80,000 to 100,000 distinct CDR3 sequences, roughly 37% being singletons. The material sequenced was peripheral blood or thyroid tissue (not recorded which). The receptors were gathered from a woman younger than 45 with Graves' hyperthyroidism.

This clonotype was detected ten times or more. The chain couples TRBV18 to TRBJ1-2; D might be TRBD1 (6 bases). The CDR3 is 14 amino acids. Germline V lookup: CDR1 KGHSH, CDR2 LQKENI. Trimming shortened V by 3 bases and J by 2 bases, and 10 bases separated the two germline ends. CDR3 region: CASSPVDSNYGYTF. CDR3 coding DNA: TGTGCCAGCTCACCGGTGGACAGCAACTATGGCTACACCTTC.

At least ten counts were recorded for this clonotype. The rearrangement links TRBV7-9 to TRBJ1-1, with D hard to call. CDR1 is SEHNR, CDR2 FQNEAQ, per germline (reference sequence). V dropped 4 bases and J dropped 3 bases, with 15 bases sitting between them. The CDR3 runs 15 residues. The CDR3 is CASSSRVGFDTEAFF. CDR3 in DNA: TGTGCCAGCAGCTCGAGGGTCGGGTTCGACACTGAAGCTTTCTTT.

In this sample, this clonotype turned up many times. The chain employs TRBV12-3 or TRBV12-4 and TRBJ1-5, with TRBD1 identical over 8 bases. This CDR3 comprises 13 residues. After removal of 3 bases from V and 6 bases from J, the junction contained 1 base not matched to a gene. This CDR3 reads CASSLDRVQPQHF. Here the CDR3 DNA reads TGTGCCAGCAGTTTGGACAGGGTTCAGCCCCAGCATTTT.

This clonotype appeared many times. The rearrangement links TRBV9 to TRBJ1-1; D not certain. The CDR3 spans 13 residues. Germline V CDR1 and CDR2: SGDLS, YYNGEE. Between the trimmed V and J ends, which lost 3 bases and 1 base, there was a span of 7 bases. CDR3 nucleotide sequence: TGTGCCAGCAGCGCACAGCAGAACACTGAAGCTTTCTTT. Amino acids: CASSAQQNTEAFF. Combining the CDR3 with reference TRBV9 and TRBJ1-1 gives the whole variable domain DSGVTQTPKHLITATGQRVTLRCSPRSGDLSVYWYQQSLDQGLQFLIQYYNGEERAKGNILERFSAQQFPDLHSELNLSSLELGDSALYFCASSAQQNTEAFFGQGTRLTVV.

This clonotype came up many times. The chain employs TRBV20-1 and TRBJ2-7; D is unresolved. The CDR3 contains 13 residues. Germline CDR1 is DFQATT and CDR2 is SNEGSKA (reference sequence). Between the trimmed V and J ends, which lost 4 bases and 0 bases, there was a span of 10 bases. CDR3 nucleotides: TGCAGTGCTAATCCCCTAAGCTCCTACGAGCAGTACTTC. As protein: CSANPLSSYEQYF.

With regard to this clonotype: This is likely a read error, given that the CDR3 carries no conserved phenylalanine or tryptophan at its end. This chain connects TRBV5-1 to TRBJ2-5; D is unresolved. V was shortened by 5 bases and J by 1 base, with 12 bases between the two germline ends. CDR1 and CDR2 (germline): SGHRS, YFSETQ. The CDR3 spans 14 residues. Here the CDR3 reads CASSYGGSQETQYL. Here the CDR3 DNA reads TGCGCCAGCAGTTACGGCGGCAGCCAAGAGACCCAGTACCTC.

With regard to this clonotype: A much larger clonotype is one base distant, so this may be a read error. This chain joins TRBV25-1 and TRBJ1-1; TRBD1 is a possible D gene (5 bases). This CDR3 is built from 12 residues. Trimming removed 10 bases from V and 4 bases from J, with 13 bases in between. Germline loops: CDR1 MGHDK, CDR2 SYGVNS. CDR3: CATGAVITEAFF. In DNA, the CDR3 is TGTGCCACCGGGGCGGTGATCACTGAAGCTTTCTTT.

The chain combines TRBV7-2 with TRBJ2-7; TRBD1 is a possible D gene (5 bases). This CDR3 is 14 amino acids long. The V end lost 6 bases, the J end lost 3 bases, and 15 bases lay between the germline ends. Germline V gene lookup returns CDR1 SGHTA and CDR2 FQGNSA. CDR3 protein: CASSLGAGDYEQYF. DNA for the CDR3: TGTGCCAGCAGTCTAGGGGCTGGAGACTACGAGCAGTACTTC.

This clonotype was observed many times. The rearrangement links TRBV10-2 to TRBJ2-7, with D perhaps matching TRBD1 (6 bases). V dropped 6 bases and J dropped 2 bases, with 11 bases sitting between them. The CDR3 is 13 residues long. CDR1 is WSHSY, CDR2 SAAADI, per germline. The CDR3 coding sequence is TGCGCCAGCAGCTGGGGGCAGCCCTACGAGCAGTACTTC. As protein: CASSWGQPYEQYF.

Comments on this clonotype: A junction end diverges from the germline sequence, so it may reflect a read error. The chain joins TRBV12-3 or TRBV12-4 to TRBJ2-1, with a weak D call TRBD2 (6 bases). This CDR3 has 16 amino acids. The CDR3 spells CASSLERRAGYNEQSF. The CDR3 DNA reads TGTGCCAGCAGTTTAGAGAGGAGGGCGGGATACAATGAGCAGTCCTTC.

This clonotype was counted between two and nine times. The rearrangement joins TRBV10-2 to TRBJ1-6; 7 bases are a match to TRBD1. V shed 2 bases and J 3 bases; nucleotides not matched to a gene: 4. The CDR3 totals 16 residues. The germline V gene has CDR1 WSHSY and CDR2 SAAADI. The CDR3 sequence: CASSEVQGFYNSPLHF. The CDR3 DNA reads as TGCGCCAGCAGTGAGGTACAGGGGTTCTATAATTCACCCCTCCACTTT.

As concerns this clonotype: This sequence may be a read error, since a much larger clone differs from it by one base. V gene TRBV28 combines with J gene TRBJ2-7; D is unclear. The CDR3 is 13 amino acids. Germline V lookup: CDR1 MDHEN, CDR2 SYDVKM. The V gene lost 3 bases and the J gene lost 5 bases, with 11 bases spanning the gap. The CDR3 DNA is TGTGCCAGCAGTTTTCTGTGGAGCCACGAGCAGTACTTC. It translates to CASSFLWSHEQYF.

Notes on this clonotype: Given the absence of the conserved phenylalanine or tryptophan at the CDR3 end, a read error is likely. This chain links TRBV28 with TRBJ1-1; D unresolved. V was trimmed by 6 bases and J by 3 bases, leaving 11 bases between them. The CDR3 runs to 13 residues. The germline CDR1 and CDR2 sequences are MDHEN and SYDVKM. The CDR3 coding sequence is TGTGCCAGCAGGCTGGGAGTACACACTGAAGCTTTCCTT. Amino acids: CASRLGVHTEAFL.

In its sample, this clonotype was seen many times. This chain joins TRBV18 and TRBJ1-6; 9 bases line up with TRBD1. Germline-derived CDR1 and CDR2 are KGHSH and LQKENI. The junction had 6 bases not matched to a gene; V was cut back by 2 bases and J by 10 bases. The length of the CDR3 is 15 residues. The CDR3 region is CASSPSGTGYSPLHF. Written as DNA, the CDR3 is TGTGCCAGCTCACCATCCGGGACAGGGTACTCACCCCTCCACTTT.

The V gene is TRBV4-2, the J gene TRBJ1-5, with D tentatively TRBD1 (6 bases). The V end lost 6 bases, the J end lost 7 bases, and 25 bases lay between the germline ends. Germline CDR1 LGHNA, CDR2 YNFKEQ. The CDR3 has 17 amino acids. The DNA of the CDR3 is TGTGCCAGCAGAACCTCCTGGACAGCCTCTAGCGACCAGCCCCAGCATTTT. It specifies CASRTSWTASSDQPQHF.

This clonotype was observed at least ten times. This sequence joins TRBV6-6 and TRBJ1-1, with 10 bases lining up with TRBD1. Germline loops: CDR1 MNHNY, CDR2 SVGAGI (reference sequence). The CDR3 runs to 16 residues. With 5 bases clipped from V and 3 bases from J, the junction kept 9 bases outside the gene matches. The DNA of the CDR3 is TGTGCCAGCAGTGAACTGGGGACAGGGGTGGACACTGAAGCTTTCTTT. It yields the protein CASSELGTGVDTEAFF.

In regard to this clonotype: The DNA is omitted, as the CDR3 cannot be located on it reliably, and the CDR3 follows TCRdb's listing. The chain uses TRBV15 and TRBJ1-3. Germline assignment: CDR1 LNHNV and CDR2 YYDKDF (reference sequence). The CDR3 is 22 residues long, counting both termini. CDR3 protein: CATSRDSPYEQYFGGSGNTIYF.